This T cell receptor (beta chain) emerged from a study of blood T cell repertoires in COVID-19. In the study overall: Acute and convalescent COVID-19 samples came from the United States, Italy and Spain. PBMCs, B-cell-depleted T cells, or T cells were the source of the cDNA or gDNA that made up the material.

Between the trimmed V and J ends, which lost 5 bases and 4 bases, there was a span of 16 bases. Germline V CDR1 and CDR2: SGHRS, YFSETQ. This CDR3 contains 16 residues. This clone appeared a single time. Per the authors' pipeline: Reference gene primer amplification yielded estimated nucleated cell counts. The table came from immunoSEQ multiplex PCR; TCRdb's copy has only in-frame clones and leaves some out. The V and J calls and the clone size are those of that table, but D and trimming were determined from the DNA. The sample records roughly 200,000 clones, around 94% being singletons. This chain uses TRBV5-1 with TRBJ1-6; tentative D call: TRBD1 (5 bases). The sample comprised peripheral blood. The receptor was derived from a man aged 30-40 years with COVID-19, enrolled during active disease. The CDR3 spells CASRPGQEGYNSPLHF. DNA for the CDR3: TGCGCCAGCAGACCCGGGCAGGAGGGGTATAATTCACCCCTCCACTTT.